Listed below are T cell receptor beta chains from one sample, sequenced in a study of identical twins. TCRdb called the 5' RACE reads again in MiXCR, with one record for every CDR3 protein. The table shows about 690,000 distinct CDR3 sequences, with 21% occurring only once. This sample also belongs to another study, concerning T cells expressing NK-cell markers.

The sample consisted of PBMCs. These receptors were collected from a woman aged 18-29 years in good health. Both conserved end residues are part of each CDR3. D genes are given only for firm matches. Clone size is not always given. Where it is, it says once, few, many or a class for expanded clones.

size | V | D | CDR3
. | TRBV23-1 | . | CASSRFNRDEQYF
. | TRBV24-1 | . | CASEDGNTGELFF
few | TRBV19 | TRBD1 | CASSMDRGRGEQYF
. | TRBV10-3 | . | CAIGEGGKDEQFF
few | TRBV2 | TRBD2 | CASSGLAAYEQYF
few | TRBV5-5 | TRBD1 | CASSMTGSNQPQHF
. | TRBV7-8 | TRBD1 | CASSSAGGRAEAFF
. | TRBV4-2 | . | CASSQSRRTLSSGANVLTF
few | TRBV20-1 | TRBD2 | CSAALSGRTDTQYF
few | TRBV6-1 | TRBD1 | CASSRQGAMVGELFF
. | TRBV4-3 | . | CASSQGVAVKETQYF
. | TRBV10-3 | . | CAISDGEQYF
. | TRBV20-1 | . | CSARDGGVGNYEQYF
. | TRBV5-1 | TRBD2 | CASSLGGLAGGRTDTQYF